A single T cell receptor beta chain is shown here with its context. Its antigen is currently unknown. TCRdb called the RT-PCR reads again in MiXCR, with one record for every CDR3 protein. This sample carries more than 450,000 distinct CDR3 sequences, about 8% of them seen once, and the ten largest clones take about an eighth. These data originate in a study of response to subunit inactivated influenza vaccine. Points from the study as a whole: Each seasonal flu vaccination may recruit only limited new T cells, authors suggested.

Trimming removed 5 bases from V and 8 bases from J, with 16 bases in between. This CDR3 is 13 amino acids long. Germline V gene data show CDR1 as SGHRS and CDR2 as YFSETQ. The chain uses TRBV5-1 and TRBJ1-2; D gene unclear. Here the sequenced sample was PBMCs from blood, taken less than 25 months after vaccination. The clonotype was recovered from a man aged 50-75 years who received an inactivated influenza vaccine. In DNA, the CDR3 is TGCGCCAGCAGTGCCCCGGTTCCGGGGGGCTACACCTTC. It translates to CASSAPVPGGYTF.